This T cell receptor (beta chain) was captured by sequencing in a study of control samples from healthy donors and cancer patients. Only in-frame clones appear in the TCRdb table, and some are missing; sequencing was by immunoSEQ multiplex PCR. The sample carries some 120,000 clones, approximately 90% recorded once. Trimming removed 4 bases at V and 4 bases at J, with 9 bases between. Germline CDR1 is SGHTA and CDR2 is FQGTGA. This CDR3 contains 13 residues. Sequencing was carried out using blood. The sequence was obtained from a woman younger than 30 in good health. V and J are TRBV7-3 and TRBJ2-3; no clear D gene. CDR3 sequence (DNA): TGTGCCAGCAGCTACGACCCCCCAGATACGCAGTATTTT. It yields the protein CASSYDPPDTQYF.